What follows is one TCR beta chain and its context. PCR employed 60 Vbeta and 13 Jbeta primers. Sequencing used immunoSEQ multiplex PCR; TCRdb keeps in-frame clones, though not all of them. The sample lists 90,000 to 100,000 clones, around 68% occurring once. This specimen belongs to a study of cytomegalovirus exposure and HLA in healthy donors. The CDR3 loop spans 15 amino acids. Germline values: CDR1 SEHNR, CDR2 FQNEAQ (reference sequence). V lost 5 bases, J lost 3 bases, and 8 bases stayed unmatched. The rearrangement links TRBV7-9 to TRBJ2-7, with 9 bases identical to TRBD1. This sequence originates from a middle-aged man in good health and CMV-seronegative. Sequencing was performed on PBMCs. The CDR3 here is CASSQPGQGNYEQYF. As DNA, the CDR3 is TGTGCCAGCAGCCAGCCCGGACAGGGGAACTACGAGCAGTACTTC.